These 14 T cell receptor beta chains were all obtained from the same sample, sequenced in a study of T-cell memory formation after mild COVID-19. TCRdb ran MiXCR on the 5' RACE reads and lists one entry per CDR3 protein. The sample yields under 700,000 distinct CDR3 sequences, approximately 20% seen once. The sample consisted of PBMCs or a T cell subset sorted from them (not recorded which). The receptors here all came from an adult woman who had mild COVID-19 (a few samples of this study predate the infection). Cell type and time point are not known.

This clonotype appeared a few times. The chain couples TRBV27 to TRBJ2-5; 13 positions agree with TRBD2. The trim removed 8 bases at V and 3 bases at J, leaving 3 bases unmatched. There are 14 residues in the CDR3. CDR1 is MNHEY, CDR2 SMNVEV, per germline (reference sequence). The CDR3 region is CASRLAGGKETQYF. DNA for the CDR3: TGTGCCAGCCGACTAGCGGGGGGTAAAGAGACCCAGTACTTC.

The chain uses TRBV9 and TRBJ1-6, with D possibly TRBD1 on 5 matching bases. Germline values: CDR1 SGDLS, CDR2 YYNGEE. V was shortened by 4 bases and J by 6 bases, with 17 bases between the two germline ends. The CDR3 loop spans 16 amino acids. The CDR3 region is CASSPRAGAGNSPLHF. The CDR3 nucleotides are TGTGCCAGCAGCCCCCGTGCCGGGGCAGGTAATTCACCCCTCCACTTT.

The chain uses TRBV29-1 and TRBJ1-1; 7 nucleotides match TRBD1. The CDR3 totals 12 residues. CDR1 is SQVTM and CDR2 is ANQGSEA in the germline V gene. The CDR3 protein is CSAGTANTEAFF. The DNA for the CDR3 is TGCAGTGCTGGGACAGCCAACACTGAAGCTTTCTTT.

This clonotype was counted between two and nine times. This sequence joins TRBV20-1 and TRBJ2-3; 10 bases map to TRBD1. Germline values: CDR1 DFQATT, CDR2 SNEGSKA (reference sequence). The CDR3 is 13 amino acids. V lost 8 bases to trimming and J lost 3 bases; unmatched junction nucleotides: 5. The CDR3 nucleotides are TGCAGTCCCCCGGGACAGGGGACAGATACGCAGTATTTT. Protein product: CSPPGQGTDTQYF.

This clonotype was counted between two and nine times. The chain couples TRBV4-2 to TRBJ1-4, with D uncertain. Trimming took 0 bases from V and 0 from J, leaving 8 bases between them. The CDR3 length is 16 residues. Germline V gene sequence: CDR1 LGHNA, CDR2 YNFKEQ. The CDR3 loop is CASSQDPQATNEKLFF. The CDR3 DNA is TGTGCCAGCAGCCAAGATCCGCAGGCAACTAATGAAAAACTGTTTTTT.

In this sample, this clonotype turned up a few times. This rearrangement joins TRBV12-3 or TRBV12-4 to TRBJ2-1; TRBD2 matches at 10 bases. The CDR3 length is 16 residues. J gave up 5 bases and V 5 bases, and 9 bases lay outside the gene matches. The CDR3 spells CASSTWTSGPDNEQFF. CDR3 nucleotide sequence: TGTGCCAGCAGTACCTGGACTAGCGGTCCAGACAATGAGCAGTTCTTC.

CDR3 DNA: TGTGCCAGCAGCCGAGACAGGGTGGTGCGTGGCTACACCTTC. As protein: CASSRDRVVRGYTF. The rearrangement joins TRBV12-3 or TRBV12-4 to TRBJ1-2; 7 bases are shared with TRBD1. The junction had 11 bases not matched to a gene; V was cut back by 6 bases and J by 7 bases. The CDR3 contains 14 residues.

This clonotype showed up just a few times. The chain has TRBV19 and TRBJ2-5, with D tentatively TRBD2 (6 bases). Trimming pared 0 bases from V and 5 bases from J, leaving 10 bases between. CDR1 and CDR2 (germline): LNHDA, SQIVND (reference sequence). The CDR3 is made up of 14 amino acids. The CDR3 DNA reads as TGTGCCAGTAGTATAGACTGGACTACGGAGACCCAGTACTTC. Translation gives CASSIDWTTETQYF.

The sample holds a few counts of this clonotype. The rearrangement links TRBV5-5 to TRBJ2-1, with no clear D. In germline, CDR1 is SGHKS, CDR2 YYEKEE (reference sequence). Deletions cut 2 bases from V and 4 bases from J, with 7 bases between. This CDR3 has 13 residues. The DNA of the CDR3 is TGTGCCAGCAGCTTCGCAGAGTACAATGAGCAGTTCTTC. This sequence encodes CASSFAEYNEQFF.

CDR3 in DNA: TGTGCCAGCAGCCAAGAAAGGCTAGCGGGAGTCCGTAACGGGGAGCTGTTTTTT. Translating it yields CASSQERLAGVRNGELFF. The gene calls are TRBV3-1 and TRBJ2-2, with 10 bases fitting TRBD2. The CDR3 spans 18 residues. CDR1 and CDR2 from the germline V gene are LGHDT and YNNKEL (reference sequence). After removal of 0 bases from V and 7 bases from J, the junction contained 11 bases not matched to a gene. The variable domain in full, completed from reference TRBV3-1 and TRBJ2-2, reads DTAVSQTPKYLVTQMGNDKSIKCEQNLGHDTMYWYKQDSKKFLKIMFSYNNKELIINETVPNRFSPKSPDKAHLNLHINSLELGDSAVYFCASSQERLAGVRNGELFFGEGSRLTVL.

This rearrangement joins TRBV12-3 or TRBV12-4 to TRBJ1-4; tentatively, D is TRBD1 (5 bases). The germline V and J ends were trimmed by 5 bases and 12 bases, with 13 bases remaining between them. The CDR3 has 12 residues. This chain's CDR3 is CASSRDRLELFF. DNA for the CDR3: TGTGCCAGCAGTCGGGACCGCTTAGAACTGTTTTTT.

This clonotype was picked up one time. V usage is TRBV4-1 and J usage is TRBJ2-1; 8 nucleotides align to TRBD1. CDR3 length: 14 amino acids. Unmatched junction bases numbered 4, after V lost 0 bases and J lost 9 bases. In germline, CDR1 is MGHRA, CDR2 YSYEKL. CDR3 DNA: TGCGCCAGCAGCCAAGAAGGACAGGGTATTGAGCAGTTCTTC. This sequence encodes CASSQEGQGIEQFF.

A few counts support this clonotype. The chain has TRBV24-1 and TRBJ2-1; the D gene is possibly TRBD2 (5 bases). Germline CDR1 is KGHDR and CDR2 is SFDVKD. V was trimmed by 0 bases and J by 0 bases, leaving 14 bases between them. The CDR3 loop spans 18 amino acids. The CDR3: CATSDLPREGSSYNEQFF. CDR3 DNA: TGTGCCACCAGTGATTTGCCTCGTGAGGGAAGCTCCTACAATGAGCAGTTCTTC.

This clonotype was recorded a few times. This chain connects TRBV7-9 to TRBJ2-1, with 9 bases fitting TRBD2. CDR3 size: 15 residues. J lost 10 bases, V lost 5 bases, and 12 bases had no gene match. Germline V gives CDR1 SEHNR, CDR2 FQNEAQ (reference sequence). The CDR3 DNA follows: TGTGCCAGCAGCCCAGAAGGGCAGCGGGGGGAAGAGCAGTTCTTC. It codes for CASSPEGQRGEEQFF.